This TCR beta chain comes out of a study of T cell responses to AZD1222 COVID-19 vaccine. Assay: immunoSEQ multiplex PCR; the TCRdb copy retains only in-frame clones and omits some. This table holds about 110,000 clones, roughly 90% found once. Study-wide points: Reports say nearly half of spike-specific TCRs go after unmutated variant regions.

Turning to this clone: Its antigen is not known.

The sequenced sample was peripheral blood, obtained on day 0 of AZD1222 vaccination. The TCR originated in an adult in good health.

CDR3 coding DNA: TGTGCCAGCAGCTTAGGACAGCCGGCGGCTTTCTTT. Translating gives CASSLGQPAAFF. The chain couples TRBV11-3 to TRBJ1-1; D might be TRBD1 (5 bases). Germline values: CDR1 SGHNT, CDR2 YENEEA. The CDR3 has 12 residues. Trimming removed 1 base at V and 11 bases at J, with 11 bases between. Using reference TRBV11-3 and TRBJ1-1 for the parts outside the CDR3, the full variable domain is EAGVVQSPRYKIIEKKQPVAFWCNPISGHNTLYWYLQNLGQGPELLIRYENEEAVDDSQLPKDRFSAERLKGVDSTLKIQPAELGDSAVYLCASSLGQPAAFFGQGTRLTVV.